This T cell receptor beta chain was obtained from a study of read filtering for tumor transcriptome and immune sequencing. Molecular barcoded adaptors covering alpha/delta and beta/gamma chains were used on 400 ng RNA. TCRdb independently ran MiXCR on the reads; one entry per CDR3 protein. The sample shows more than 45,000 distinct CDR3 sequences, around an eighth of them seen only once. The V and J ends lost 5 bases and 5 bases, in that order; junction bases with no gene match: 4. The CDR3 loop spans 14 amino acids. CDR1 is SQVTM and CDR2 is ANQGSEA in the germline V gene. Study outcomes and limitations: Without single-read clonotypes, shared clonotype proportions correlated more between IR-seq and RNA-seq.

This clonotype turned up a few times. Its antigen is unidentified. The chain joins TRBV29-1 to TRBJ2-3; 13 bases fit TRBD2. The clonotype originates from a donor aged 40 or older with multiple myeloma. Sequencing used a population of CD138-negative cells sorted from bone marrow. This chain's CDR3 is CSVRTSGGGDTQYF. CDR3 sequence (DNA): TGCAGCGTTAGGACTAGCGGGGGTGGAGATACGCAGTATTTT.